Below, 23 T cell receptor beta chains from the same sample are listed, as sequenced in a study of blood T cell repertoires in COVID-19. Profiled with immunoSEQ multiplex PCR; TCRdb holds only in-frame clones, not every one. The sample includes about 230,000 clones, roughly 83% of them seen just once. Sequenced material: peripheral blood. The origin of the receptors is a woman aged 70-85 years with active or convalescent COVID-19.

The rearrangement links TRBV4-1 to TRBJ2-5; 9 nucleotides match TRBD2. J gave up 7 bases and V 0 bases, and 6 bases lay outside the gene matches. The germline V gene has CDR1 MGHRA and CDR2 YSYEKL. The CDR3 totals 15 residues. CDR3 coding DNA: TGCGCCAGCAGCCAAGAAGCGATTAGCGGGGGGACCCAGTACTTC. This codes for CASSQEAISGGTQYF.

The rearrangement joins TRBV15 to TRBJ2-2, with D maybe TRBD2 (5 bases). This CDR3 is 15 amino acids long. CDR1 and CDR2 from the germline V gene are LNHNV and YYDKDF (reference sequence). The V and J ends lost 2 bases and 4 bases respectively, with 11 bases between them. The chain's CDR3 is CATSRSRTFTGELFF. Written as DNA, the CDR3 is TGTGCCACCAGCAGATCTCGGACTTTCACCGGGGAGCTGTTTTTT.

The chain combines TRBV13 with TRBJ2-5; 8 bases map to TRBD1. Germline CDR1 reads PRHDT; CDR2 reads FYEKMQ (reference sequence). The CDR3 length is 14 residues. The trim removed 0 bases at V and 4 bases at J, leaving 1 base unmatched. The chain's CDR3 is CASSLGRGPETQYF. The CDR3 nucleotides are TGTGCCAGCAGCTTAGGCAGGGGGCCAGAGACCCAGTACTTC.

This chain connects TRBV5-4 to TRBJ2-7; D is unclear. Trimming shortened V by 3 bases and J by 2 bases, and 9 bases separated the two germline ends. The germline V gene encodes CDR1 SGHNT and CDR2 YYREEE (reference sequence). The CDR3 totals 13 residues. In DNA, the CDR3 is TGTGCCAGCAGCTCGACACTTACCTACGAGCAGTACTTC. Its protein product is CASSSTLTYEQYF.

This clone was observed a few times. The chain couples TRBV10-1 to TRBJ2-7; 13 nucleotides align to TRBD2. Germline assignment: CDR1 WNHNN and CDR2 SYGVQD (reference sequence). The J segment lost 6 bases and the V segment lost 6 bases, leaving 5 bases of the junction unmatched. The CDR3 consists of 14 residues. DNA of the CDR3: TGCGCCAGCAGCGCGGGACTAGCGGGATTCGAGCAGTACTTC. It is translated as CASSAGLAGFEQYF.

The chain couples TRBV6-5 to TRBJ1-1; no definite D call. Germline CDR1 MNHEY, CDR2 SVGAGI. The CDR3 is 13 amino acids. The germline V and J ends were trimmed by 6 bases and 5 bases, with 13 bases remaining between them. The CDR3 DNA follows: TGTGCCAGCAGCGTAGTGGTCCGGACTGAAGCTTTCTTT. Translated, it gives CASSVVVRTEAFF.

The chain recombines TRBV9 with TRBJ2-3; 11 bases line up with TRBD2. The CDR3 has 15 residues. Germline V lookup: CDR1 SGDLS, CDR2 YYNGEE. J gave up 8 bases and V 0 bases, and 5 bases lay outside the gene matches. The CDR3 DNA reads TGTGCCAGCAGCGTAGTTAGCGGGGGGGGTGCTACGCAGTATTTT. The encoded protein is CASSVVSGGGATQYF.

This clone was seen more than once but under ten times. The chain couples TRBV5-1 to TRBJ1-2; a weak D match, TRBD1 (6 bases). V lost 5 bases to trimming and J lost 8 bases, with 16 bases between them. The germline CDR1 and CDR2 sequences are SGHRS and YFSETQ. The CDR3 has 13 residues. CDR3 residues: CASRRVQGDGYTF. The CDR3 bases are TGCGCCAGCAGGAGAGTACAGGGAGACGGCTACACCTTC.

This clone has a handful of counts. This chain uses TRBV28 with TRBJ1-2; perhaps TRBD1 as D (5 bases). CDR1 is MDHEN, CDR2 SYDVKM, per germline. Trimming left V 7 bases short and J 1 base short, with 16 bases between. The CDR3 runs 15 residues. CDR3 coding DNA: TGTGCCAGCACCGGGGGTCAGTGGTATAACTATGGCTACACCTTC. It encodes CASTGGQWYNYGYTF.

CDR3 loop: CASSSPPAGEHYNEQFF. Here the CDR3 DNA reads TGTGCCAGCAGCTCCCCCCCGGCGGGAGAGCACTACAATGAGCAGTTCTTC. The rearrangement joins TRBV21-1 to TRBJ2-1; the listed D gene, TRBD2, was not tested against the DNA. TRBV21-1 is a pseudogene locus. The CDR3 is 17 residues long.

The chain employs TRBV7-9 and TRBJ1-4; D is ambiguous. Germline values: CDR1 SEHNR, CDR2 FQNEAQ (reference sequence). V lost 1 base and J lost 0, with 6 bases in between. The CDR3 loop spans 15 amino acids. In DNA form, the CDR3 reads TGTGCCAGCAGCTTAGTGGCGGCAACTAATGAAAAACTGTTTTTT. Residues: CASSLVAATNEKLFF.

The rearrangement joins TRBV28 to TRBJ2-1, with 8 bases that match TRBD2. The CDR3 covers 17 residues. The germline CDR1 and CDR2 sequences are MDHEN and SYDVKM. Losses at the gene ends were 6 bases for V and 7 bases for J; bases not matched to a gene: 17. CDR3 in amino acids: CASSPLSGGERRNEQFF. The CDR3 DNA reads as TGTGCCAGCAGCCCCTTAAGCGGGGGAGAGAGAAGGAATGAGCAGTTCTTC.

The chain is built from TRBV4-2 and TRBJ2-1, with D hard to call. This CDR3 contains 12 residues. Germline V gene lookup returns CDR1 LGHNA and CDR2 YNFKEQ. The V end was cut by 0 bases, the J end by 15 bases, with 12 bases between. CDR3 bases: TGTGCCAGCAGCCAAGATCAAGGCGGAAGGTTCTTC. It encodes CASSQDQGGRFF.

This chain links TRBV7-2 with TRBJ1-2; possibly TRBD1 for D (6 bases). The V end was cut by 5 bases, the J end by 3 bases, with 19 bases between. The CDR3 contains 16 residues. Germline CDR1 and CDR2: SGHTA and FQGNSA. This CDR3 is CASSPAGGGADYGYTF. The DNA of the CDR3 is TGTGCCAGCAGCCCAGCGGGCGGGGGCGCCGACTATGGCTACACCTTC.

This sequence joins TRBV6-4 and TRBJ1-1; 8 bases are a match to TRBD1. Germline CDR1 reads MRHNA; CDR2 reads SNTAGT. The length of the CDR3 is 13 residues. V trimming: 6 bases; J trimming: 5 bases; junction bases outside the gene matches: 5. The CDR3 reads CASRRDRNTEAFF. For the CDR3, the DNA is TGTGCCAGCAGACGGGACAGGAATACTGAAGCTTTCTTT.

This clone was seen once. This CDR3 reads CASSYSSQGWDTQYF. The CDR3 nucleotides are TGTGCCAGCAGTTACTCGTCCCAGGGTTGGGATACGCAGTATTTT. The rearrangement joins TRBV6-2 or TRBV6-3 to TRBJ2-3, with a weak D call TRBD1 (5 bases). V lost 0 bases, J lost 6 bases, and 13 bases lay in between. Germline V CDR1 and CDR2: MNHEY, SVGEGT. CDR3 length: 15 residues.

This sequence joins TRBV5-1 and TRBJ2-5, with D maybe TRBD1 (6 bases). The CDR3 consists of 15 residues. Between the trimmed V and J ends, which lost 4 bases and 5 bases, there was a span of 18 bases. CDR1 and CDR2 (germline): SGHRS, YFSETQ. DNA for the CDR3: TGCGCCAGCAGCCTTGGGAACAGGGTCTTGGAGACCCAGTACTTC. As protein: CASSLGNRVLETQYF.

The V gene is TRBV2, the J gene TRBJ2-5; no reliable D call. The length of the CDR3 is 13 residues. The germline V gene encodes CDR1 SNHLY and CDR2 FYNNEI. Deletions cut 6 bases from V and 7 bases from J, with 15 bases between. Here the CDR3 DNA reads TGTGCCAGCAGGCCCGCGGAAGAAGGGACCCAGTACTTC. The encoded protein is CASRPAEEGTQYF.

This chain joins TRBV5-6 and TRBJ2-3; 13 nucleotides agree with TRBD2. Germline trimming cut 4 bases from V and 10 bases from J; bases unmatched to any gene: 18. Per the germline V gene, CDR1 is SGHDT and CDR2 is YYEEEE. CDR3 length: 18 residues. CDR3 nucleotide sequence: TGTGCCAGCAGCGCCAAACCCGGGACTAGCGGGACCTTTAGAGCGCAGTATTTT. Translation: CASSAKPGTSGTFRAQYF.

This clone was recorded once. The rearrangement joins TRBV18 to TRBJ2-2; D is unresolved. Trimming stripped 6 bases from V and 7 bases from J, with 21 bases between. The germline V gene has CDR1 KGHSH and CDR2 LQKENI. The CDR3 sequence is 16 residues long. This CDR3 reads CASSPFSIPPGGELFF. The CDR3 nucleotides are TGTGCCAGCTCGCCCTTTTCTATCCCCCCAGGCGGGGAGCTGTTTTTT.

A word on this clone: This CDR3 is also generated by other DNA sequences in the sample. V gene TRBV2 combines with J gene TRBJ2-3; 12 bases are shared with TRBD2. The germline gives CDR1 SNHLY, CDR2 FYNNEI. The CDR3 loop spans 14 amino acids. The V segment lost 6 bases and the J segment 3 bases; nucleotides outside the gene matches: 1. This CDR3 is CASRGLAGTDTQYF. In DNA form, the CDR3 reads TGTGCCAGCAGAGGACTAGCGGGAACAGATACGCAGTATTTT.

This chain joins TRBV2 and TRBJ1-1, with D tentatively TRBD1 (5 bases). This CDR3 has 13 residues. The germline V gene has CDR1 SNHLY and CDR2 FYNNEI. Trimming took off 9 bases at V and 11 bases at J, with 22 bases between the two ends. This chain's CDR3 is CARRGGGPHGAFF. In DNA, the CDR3 is TGTGCCAGACGGGGGGGAGGGCCTCATGGGGCTTTCTTT.

This chain uses TRBV11-2 with TRBJ1-1; no reliable D call. The V end lost 5 bases, the J end lost 5 bases, and 12 bases lay between the germline ends. The CDR3 has 13 amino acids. CDR1 SGHAT and CDR2 FQNNGV come from the germline V gene. The CDR3 coding sequence is TGTGCCAGCAGCCGCTTTTCGGAGACTGAAGCTTTCTTT. Translating gives CASSRFSETEAFF.